One sample yielded the 20 T cell receptor beta chains listed below, sequenced in a study of T cells in women clearing cervical HPV infection. Clones were sequenced by immunoSEQ multiplex PCR, and TCRdb holds only the in-frame ones, with some missing. Its listing shows 25,000 to 30,000 clones. Sequencing was carried out using blood buffy coat. These receptor sequences come from a woman between 18 and 75 years old with a cervical HPV16 infection that either progressed to CIN3+ or cleared (not recorded which).

Comments on this clone: Read sequence stops 3 residues before the CDR3 end, and the germline J gene provides the missing end. J is TRBJ2-3 and V is TRBV19; 8 bases line up with TRBD1. CDR1 LNHDA and CDR2 SQIVND come from the germline V gene (reference sequence). The CDR3 contains 14 residues. CDR3 in amino acids: CASKPDRGNQPQYF. The CDR3 DNA, read in part, is TGTGCCAGTAAACCAGACAGGGGCAATCAGCCG.

Worth noting for this clone: The read ends 3 residues shy of where the CDR3 ends; the end is completed using the germline J gene. The chain has TRBV20-1 and TRBJ2-2, with TRBD1 matching 10 bases. CDR1 and CDR2 from the germline V gene are DFQATT and SNEGSKA (reference sequence). V dropped 5 bases and J dropped 5; count of bases not matched to a gene: 8. The CDR3 contains 15 residues. The sequenced CDR3 bases are TGCAGTGCTCCGGGACAGGGGTTGGGGACCGGGGAG. It encodes CSAPGQGLGTGE. The full CDR3 protein reads CSAPGQGLGTGELFF.

A remark on this clone: The DNA ends 3 residues before the CDR3 does, and the rest of the CDR3 is filled in from the germline J gene. This chain joins TRBV18 and TRBJ2-2, with 10 bases fitting TRBD1. Germline V CDR1 and CDR2: KGHSH, LQKENI. The CDR3 runs 15 residues. CDR3 DNA (partial): TGTGCCAGCTCAACGACAGGGGGCTATAATTCACCG. It yields the protein CASSTTGGYNSP. The whole CDR3 sequence reads CASSTTGGYNSPLFF.

Comments on this clone: The sequence runs out 3 residues before the end of the CDR3; the remainder is reconstructed from the germline J gene. This rearrangement joins TRBV19 to TRBJ2-1; 9 bases map to TRBD1. This CDR3 has 16 amino acids. The trim removed 2 bases at V and 7 bases at J, leaving 9 bases unmatched. The germline CDR1 and CDR2 sequences are LNHDA and SQIVND (reference sequence). The CDR3 is CASSIYRDRVGNEQFF. The part of the CDR3 DNA that was read is TGTGCCAGTAGTATATACCGGGACAGGGTGGGTAATGAG. The variable domain in full, completed from reference TRBV19 and TRBJ2-1, reads DGGITQSPKYLFRKEGQNVTLSCEQNLNHDAMYWYRQDPGQGLRLIYYSQIVNDFQKGDIAEGYSVSREKKESFPLTVTSAQKNPTAFYLCASSIYRDRVGNEQFFGPGTRLTVL.

A word on this clone: The read comes to an end 3 residues before the CDR3 does, leaving the germline J gene to fill in the end. This rearrangement joins TRBV18 to TRBJ2-7, with 7 bases that match TRBD1. CDR1 is KGHSH and CDR2 is LQKENI in the germline V gene. The CDR3 consists of 16 residues. The V gene end was trimmed by 6 bases and the J gene end by 2 bases; junction bases not matched to a gene: 13. Partial CDR3 DNA: TGTGCCAGCTCTGAGATCCCGGGACAGAAAGCCTACGAG. This sequence encodes CASSEIPGQKAYE. The full CDR3 sequence reads CASSEIPGQKAYEQYF.

The CDR3 spells CASSLVGGRNEQYF. The DNA read from the CDR3 is TGTGCCAGCAGCTTAGTGGGCGGGAGGAACGAG. This chain links TRBV7-9 with TRBJ2-7; 8 bases fit TRBD2. The CDR3 end falls 3 residues outside the read, so it is completed with the germline J gene. From germline, CDR1 is SEHNR and CDR2 FQNEAQ (reference sequence). V shed 1 base and J 5 bases; nucleotides not matched to a gene: 4. The CDR3 has 14 residues.

Details on this clone: The missing CDR3 end, 3 residues past where the read stops, is filled in from the germline J gene. The V gene is TRBV7-9, the J gene TRBJ1-1; D may be TRBD1 (6 bases). Germline CDR1 and CDR2: SEHNR and FQNEAQ (reference sequence). The CDR3 totals 15 residues. V lost 1 base, J lost 5 bases, and 14 bases lay in between. CDR3 sequence reads: CASSLGRPGETEAFF. The CDR3 bases that were read are TGTGCCAGCAGCTTAGGGAGGCCAGGGGAAACTGAA.

Regarding this clone: The read terminates 3 residues before the CDR3 end, so the remaining end is supplied by the germline J gene. The chain combines TRBV7-6 with TRBJ2-7, with 7 bases identical to TRBD2. The V gene end was trimmed by 1 base and the J gene end by 6 bases; junction bases not matched to a gene: 12. Germline V gives CDR1 SGHVS, CDR2 FNYEAQ. This CDR3 region has 16 residues. The CDR3 sequence: CASSLGGGGSRVEQYF. Incomplete CDR3 DNA: TGTGCCAGCAGCTTAGGGGGAGGCGGGAGTAGGGTCGAG.

A note on this clone: Read data end 3 residues before the CDR3 end; the end is taken from the germline J gene. The rearrangement uses TRBV18 and TRBJ2-5; 11 bases fit TRBD2. The CDR3 is 17 amino acids. J was trimmed by 4 bases and V by 5 bases; bases with no gene match: 12. The V gene's germline CDR1 is KGHSH and CDR2 LQKENI. The CDR3 loop reads CASSFSGRAMAPETQYF. The covered CDR3 bases are TGTGCCAGCTCATTTAGCGGGAGGGCCATGGCGCCAGAGACC.

In regard to this clone: The CDR3 is cut off 3 residues early in the read; its end comes from the germline J gene. The chain uses TRBV5-1 and TRBJ1-5; 8 bases line up with TRBD1. Germline V CDR1 and CDR2: SGHRS, YFSETQ. V lost 4 bases to trimming and J lost 6 bases; unmatched junction nucleotides: 6. CDR3 length equals 14 residues. The chain's CDR3 is CASSIGQGPQPQHF. The CDR3 DNA, read in part, is TGCGCCAGCAGCATCGGACAGGGACCTCAGCCC.

Comments on this clone: The read halts 3 residues ahead of the CDR3 end, with the missing end drawn from the germline J gene. The chain combines TRBV7-8 with TRBJ1-2; the match to TRBD1 covers 8 bases. This CDR3 is 15 amino acids long. The germline gives CDR1 SGHVS, CDR2 FQNEAQ. V shed 5 bases, J shed 3 bases, and the junction held 8 bases outside the gene matches. The chain's CDR3 is CASSPPRTGHYGYTF. CDR3 DNA (partial): TGTGCCAGCAGCCCACCCAGGACAGGGCACTATGGC.

In regard to this clone: The read terminates 3 residues ahead of where the CDR3 ends, so the germline J gene completes it. The chain joins TRBV5-4 to TRBJ2-2; maybe TRBD1 (5 bases). Trimming stripped 4 bases from V and 6 bases from J, with 13 bases between. Looked up from germline, CDR1 is SGHNT and CDR2 is YYREEE (reference sequence). The CDR3 length is 14 residues. CDR3 sequence reads: CASSRGLSSGELFF. The CDR3 bases that were read are TGTGCCAGCAGCAGGGGTCTCTCGTCCGGGGAG. Filled out from reference TRBV5-4 and TRBJ2-2, the complete variable domain reads ETGVTQSPTHLIKTRGQQVTLRCSSQSGHNTVSWYQQALGQGPQFIFQYYREEENGRGNFPPRFSGLQFPNYSSELNVNALELDDSALYLCASSRGLSSGELFFGEGSRLTVL.

As to this clone: The sequence runs out 3 residues before the end of the CDR3; the remainder is reconstructed from the germline J gene. This chain joins TRBV2 and TRBJ1-2; tentative D call: TRBD1 (6 bases). Germline V gene data show CDR1 as SNHLY and CDR2 as FYNNEI. This CDR3 is 15 amino acids long. CDR3 protein: CASSEAPRGAQGYTF. The DNA read from the CDR3 is TGTGCCAGCAGTGAAGCGCCTCGGGGGGCTCAAGGC.

With respect to this clone: The read ends 3 residues shy of where the CDR3 ends; the end is completed using the germline J gene. The gene calls are TRBV11-3 and TRBJ2-2; possibly TRBD1 for D (6 bases). The CDR3 has 15 residues. Trimming stripped 5 bases from V and 6 bases from J, with 16 bases between. CDR1 is SGHNT, CDR2 YENEEA, per germline. The sequenced part of the CDR3 DNA is TGTGCCAGCAGCCACACTGGGGGCAGCCCCGGGGAG. This encodes CASSHTGGSPGE. The full CDR3 is CASSHTGGSPGELFF.

Of note for this clone: The read is 3 residues too short to cover the CDR3 end, so that end is filled in from the germline J gene. The rearrangement uses TRBV11-1 and TRBJ1-1; TRBD1 matches 9 bases. The V gene end was trimmed by 5 bases and the J gene end by 4 bases; junction bases not matched to a gene: 8. There are 15 residues in the CDR3. Germline V CDR1 and CDR2: SGHAT, FQDESV (reference sequence). The CDR3 DNA, read in part, is TGTGCCAGCAGCCCCATGAGGACAGGGGCCACTGAA. Amino acid sequence: CASSPMRTGATE. The whole CDR3 sequence reads CASSPMRTGATEAFF.

About this clone itself: The sequence runs out 3 residues before the end of the CDR3; the remainder is reconstructed from the germline J gene. The V call is TRBV5-4, the J call TRBJ2-3; 8 bases map to TRBD1. There are 15 residues in the CDR3. The ends lost 5 bases at V and 0 bases at J; junction bases unmatched: 5. In germline, CDR1 is SGHNT, CDR2 YYREEE (reference sequence). CDR3 bases read: TGTGCCAGCAGACCGACAGGGGTGAGCACAGATACG. Translating it yields CASRPTGVSTDT. The CDR3 reads in full as CASRPTGVSTDTQYF.

Notes on this clone: From the germline J gene comes the end of the CDR3, since the read stops 3 residues before it. This chain links TRBV7-2 with TRBJ2-7, with TRBD2 as a possible D gene (5 bases). This CDR3 has 15 amino acids. The germline V gene has CDR1 SGHTA and CDR2 FQGNSA. V was shortened by 3 bases and J by 6 bases, with 18 bases between the two germline ends. Incomplete CDR3 DNA: TGTGCCAGCAGCTTTAGTCGGGCGGGTGGGTTCGAG. It yields the protein CASSFSRAGGFE. The entire CDR3 reads CASSFSRAGGFEQYF.

Regarding this clone: With the read ending 3 residues before the CDR3 end, the germline J gene is used to fill in that end. The V and J genes are TRBV5-1 and TRBJ1-2, with D possibly TRBD1 on 6 matching bases. CDR1 is SGHRS and CDR2 is YFSETQ in the germline V gene. The V end lost 3 bases, the J end lost 2 bases, and 20 bases lay between the germline ends. The CDR3 has 17 residues. The CDR3 protein is CASSSRQSGQINYGYTF. Incomplete CDR3 DNA: TGCGCCAGCAGCTCGCGGCAAAGTGGACAGATAAACTATGGC.

As to this clone: Read sequence stops 3 residues before the CDR3 end, and the germline J gene provides the missing end. This rearrangement joins TRBV20-1 to TRBJ2-7; TRBD2 might be the D (6 bases). Trimming stripped 6 bases from V and 1 base from J, with 13 bases between. CDR1 is DFQATT and CDR2 is SNEGSKA in the germline V gene (reference sequence). The CDR3 consists of 13 residues. The CDR3 reads CSARVGGSYEQYF. CDR3 DNA (partial): TGCAGTGCGAGGGTCGGGGGATCCTACGAG.

Details on this clone: The read falls 3 residues short of the CDR3 end, and the missing part is taken from the germline J gene. The chain has TRBV19 and TRBJ2-6, with D uncertain. The CDR3 totals 15 residues. From germline, CDR1 is LNHDA and CDR2 SQIVND (reference sequence). V lost 6 bases, J lost 0 bases, and 9 bases lay in between. The CDR3 sequence is CASSKAHSGANVLTF. CDR3 bases read: TGTGCCAGTAGCAAAGCCCACTCTGGGGCCAACGTC.